Sequencing of this T cell receptor beta chain was carried out in a study of shared clonotypes between healthy human individuals. About the research overall: CD4 naive and memory got three plates each, CD8 naive two, CD8 memory one.

The naive CD8 population came from CD45RO-negative cells selected for CCR7, without terminally differentiated effector memory CD45RA+ cells. All donors were Caucasian adults living in Nashville, Tennessee. At a deep level, the assay was run. Here immunoSEQ multiplex PCR was the method, and the copy in TCRdb shows in-frame clones only, minus some. The data show 1.5 million to 2.5 million clones, with about 95% seen just once and approximately 1.2% held by the top ten. The receptor's source is a man younger than 35 in good health. Material: naive CD8+ T cells sorted from blood.

CDR3 sequence (DNA): TGTGCCAGCAGCTTCAGGGGTGAAGAGACCCAGTACTTC. This codes for CASSFRGEETQYF. J is TRBJ2-5 and V is TRBV7-9, with a tentative D call TRBD1 (6 bases). V gave up 3 bases and J gave up 3 bases, with 8 bases separating them. Germline CDR1 is SEHNR and CDR2 is FQNEAQ (reference sequence). CDR3 length: 13 residues. Full variable domain (remainder filled in from reference TRBV7-9 and TRBJ2-5): DTGVSQNPRHKITKRGQNVTFRCDPISEHNRLYWYRQTLGQGPEFLTYFQNEAQLEKSRLLSDRFSAERPKGSFSTLEIQRTEQGDSAMYLCASSFRGEETQYFGPGTRLLVL.